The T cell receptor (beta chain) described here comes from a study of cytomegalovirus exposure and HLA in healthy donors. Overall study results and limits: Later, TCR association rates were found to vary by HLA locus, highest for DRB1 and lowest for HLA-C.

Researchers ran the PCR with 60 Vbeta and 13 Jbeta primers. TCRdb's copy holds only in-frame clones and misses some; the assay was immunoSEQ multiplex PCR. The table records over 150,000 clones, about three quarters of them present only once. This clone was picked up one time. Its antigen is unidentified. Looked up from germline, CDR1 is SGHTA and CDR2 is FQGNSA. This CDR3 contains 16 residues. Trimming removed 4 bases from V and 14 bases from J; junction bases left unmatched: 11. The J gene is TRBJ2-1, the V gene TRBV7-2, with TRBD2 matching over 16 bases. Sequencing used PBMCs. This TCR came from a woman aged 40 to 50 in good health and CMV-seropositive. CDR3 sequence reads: CASSYTGLAGGQGEFF. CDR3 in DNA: TGTGCCAGCAGCTACACGGGACTAGCGGGGGGGCAAGGGGAGTTCTTC.